Sequencing of this T cell receptor beta chain was carried out in a study of cytomegalovirus exposure and HLA in healthy donors. Study-wide points: In a later analysis, V- and J-gene trimming of beta chains associated with a DCLRE1C missense variant, replicated independently.

As regards this clone: The antigen remains unidentified.

The study ran its PCR with 60 Vbeta and 13 Jbeta primers. In the source study's methods: A follow-up analysis tallied 70 million to 80 million unique TCR beta chains, roughly 11 million shared. TCRdb's copy holds only in-frame clones and misses some; the assay was immunoSEQ multiplex PCR. V and J calls and clone size are given by that table; D and trimming were obtained from the DNA. The table has around 160,000 clones, over 60% seen once. This CDR3 has 13 residues. Per the germline V gene, CDR1 is MGHDK and CDR2 is SYGVNS. Trimming took 6 bases from V and 4 from J, leaving 12 bases between them. The TCR originated in a man aged 50-60 years in good health and CMV-seropositive. Sequencing was done on a sample of PBMCs. The chain carries TRBV25-1 and TRBJ1-1; D is possibly TRBD1 (5 bases). The CDR3 DNA reads as TGTGCCAGCAGCCGGGGGGTAGGCACTGAAGCTTTCTTT. Translation: CASSRGVGTEAFF.